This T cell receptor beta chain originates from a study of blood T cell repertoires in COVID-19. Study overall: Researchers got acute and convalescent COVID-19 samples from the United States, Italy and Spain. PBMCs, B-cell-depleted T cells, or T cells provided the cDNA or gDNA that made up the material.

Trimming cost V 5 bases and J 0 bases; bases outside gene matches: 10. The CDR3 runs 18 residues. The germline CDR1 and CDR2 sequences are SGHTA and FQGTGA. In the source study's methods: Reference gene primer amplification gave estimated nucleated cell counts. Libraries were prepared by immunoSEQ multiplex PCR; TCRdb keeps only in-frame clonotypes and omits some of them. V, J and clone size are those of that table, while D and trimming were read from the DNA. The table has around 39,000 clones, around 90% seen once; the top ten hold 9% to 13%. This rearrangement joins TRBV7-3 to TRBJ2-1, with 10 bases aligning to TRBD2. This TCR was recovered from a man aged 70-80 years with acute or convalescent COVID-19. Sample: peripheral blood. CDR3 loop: CASSSTRSGRASYNEQFF. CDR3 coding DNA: TGTGCCAGCAGCAGTACCCGAAGCGGGAGGGCCTCCTACAATGAGCAGTTCTTC.